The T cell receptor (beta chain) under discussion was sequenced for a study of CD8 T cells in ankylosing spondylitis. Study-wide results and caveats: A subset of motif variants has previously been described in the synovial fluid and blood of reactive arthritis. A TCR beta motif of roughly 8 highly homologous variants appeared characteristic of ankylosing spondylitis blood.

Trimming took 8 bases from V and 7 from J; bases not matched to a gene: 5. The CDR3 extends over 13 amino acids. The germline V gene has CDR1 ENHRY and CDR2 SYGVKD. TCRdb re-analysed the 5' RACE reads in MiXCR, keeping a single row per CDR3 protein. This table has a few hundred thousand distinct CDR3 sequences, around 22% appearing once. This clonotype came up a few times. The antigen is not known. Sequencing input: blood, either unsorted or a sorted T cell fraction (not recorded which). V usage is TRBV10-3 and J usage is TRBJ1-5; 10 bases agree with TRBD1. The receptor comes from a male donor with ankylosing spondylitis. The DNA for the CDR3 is TGTGCCATCGGGGGACAGGGGAGGCAGCCCCAGCATTTT. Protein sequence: CAIGGQGRQPQHF.